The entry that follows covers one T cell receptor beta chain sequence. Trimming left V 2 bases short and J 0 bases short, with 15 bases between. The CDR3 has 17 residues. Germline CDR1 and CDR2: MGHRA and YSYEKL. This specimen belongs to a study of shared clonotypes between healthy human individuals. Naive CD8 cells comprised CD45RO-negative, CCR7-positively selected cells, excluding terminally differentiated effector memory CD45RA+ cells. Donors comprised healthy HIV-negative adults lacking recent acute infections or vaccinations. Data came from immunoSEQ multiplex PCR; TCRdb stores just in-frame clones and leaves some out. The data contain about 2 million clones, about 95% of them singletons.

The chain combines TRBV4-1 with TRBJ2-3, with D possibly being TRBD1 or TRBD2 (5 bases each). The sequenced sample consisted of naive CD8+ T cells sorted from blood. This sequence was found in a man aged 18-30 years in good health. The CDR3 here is CASSQYPGTGSTDTQYF. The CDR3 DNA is TGCGCCAGCAGCCAATACCCCGGGACGGGTAGCACAGATACGCAGTATTTT.